A single sample gave rise to the 5 T cell receptor beta chains below, sequenced in a study of a mutant IDH1 vaccine in newly diagnosed glioma. Time point noted: week 5, during vaccination. Topical imiquimod accompanied each vaccine dose, which consisted of 300 ug of mutant IDH1 20-mer peptide. Their antigens remain unidentified. Clones were read by immunoSEQ multiplex PCR, and TCRdb kept only the in-frame ones, dropping some. Among 56,000 or so clones listed, about three quarters were seen once. This sample comprised PBMCs, obtained from a glioma patient whose treatment included an IDH1 peptide vaccine. These receptors came from a middle-aged woman with glioma.

This clone has just one count. CDR3 nucleotides: TGCAGCGCGGCGCAAGAGACCCAGTACTTC. The encoded protein is CSAAQETQYF. The rearrangement links TRBV29-1 to TRBJ2-5; no clear D gene. The CDR3 has 10 amino acids. The V end was cut by 7 bases, the J end by 2 bases, with 5 bases between. CDR1 and CDR2 (germline): SQVTM, ANQGSEA.

This clone has just a few counts. At the DNA level, this CDR3 is encoded by other sequences in the same sample as well. V and J are TRBV7-8 and TRBJ2-1; D call uncertain. This CDR3 comprises 11 residues. V was trimmed by 1 base and J by 6 bases, leaving 1 base between them. CDR1 and CDR2 (germline): SGHVS, FQNEAQ. CDR3 region: CASSLGNEQFF. The CDR3 region has the DNA TGTGCCAGCAGCTTAGGCAATGAGCAGTTCTTC.

The sample holds a few counts of this clone. The chain combines TRBV4-3 with TRBJ1-5, with D unclear. Trimming pared 0 bases from V and 5 bases from J, leaving 5 bases between. This CDR3 spans 13 amino acids. The V gene's germline CDR1 is LGHNA and CDR2 YSLEER. DNA for the CDR3: TGCGCCAGCAGCCAAGATTGGTATCAGCCCCAGCATTTT. Amino acid sequence: CASSQDWYQPQHF.

The J gene is TRBJ2-2, the V gene TRBV5-1; D is uncertain. The germline CDR1 and CDR2 sequences are SGHRS and YFSETQ. The V end was cut by 1 base, the J end by 6 bases, with 10 bases between. CDR3 size: 14 residues. The CDR3 is CASSLTWVSGELFF. The CDR3 region has the DNA TGCGCCAGCAGCTTGACCTGGGTTTCCGGGGAGCTGTTTTTT.

The chain employs TRBV5-1 and TRBJ2-5; TRBD1 matches at 11 bases. The J segment lost 4 bases and the V segment lost 2 bases, leaving 4 bases of the junction unmatched. This CDR3 is built from 15 residues. CDR1 is SGHRS and CDR2 is YFSETQ in the germline V gene. The CDR3 sequence is CASSFGQGAVETQYF. The CDR3 DNA follows: TGCGCCAGCAGCTTCGGACAGGGGGCTGTAGAGACCCAGTACTTC. Drawing the rest from reference TRBV5-1 and TRBJ2-5, the complete variable domain is KAGVTQTPRYLIKTRGQQVTLSCSPISGHRSVSWYQQTPGQGLQFLFEYFSETQRNKGNFPGRFSGRQFSNSRSEMNVSTLELGDSALYLCASSFGQGAVETQYFGPGTRLLVL.